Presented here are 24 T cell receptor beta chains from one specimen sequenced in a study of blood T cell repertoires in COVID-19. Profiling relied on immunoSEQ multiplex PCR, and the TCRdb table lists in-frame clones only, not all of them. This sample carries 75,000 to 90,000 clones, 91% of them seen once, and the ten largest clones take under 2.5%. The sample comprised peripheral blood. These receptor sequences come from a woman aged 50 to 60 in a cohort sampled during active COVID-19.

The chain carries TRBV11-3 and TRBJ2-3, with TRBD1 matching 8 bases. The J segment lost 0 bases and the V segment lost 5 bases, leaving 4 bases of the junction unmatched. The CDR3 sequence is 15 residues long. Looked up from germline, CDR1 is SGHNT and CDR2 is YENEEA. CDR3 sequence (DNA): TGTGCCAGCAGCCCGAGGACAGGGAGCACAGATACGCAGTATTTT. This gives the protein CASSPRTGSTDTQYF.

CDR3 coding DNA: TGTGCCACCAGGTTGATCGCAGGACAGCTTCTCTCCTACAATGAGCAGTTCTTC. Amino acids: CATRLIAGQLLSYNEQFF. The rearrangement uses TRBV24-1 and TRBJ2-1; TRBD1 might be the D (6 bases). CDR3 size: 18 residues. The germline V and J ends were trimmed by 7 bases and 0 bases, with 21 bases remaining between them. Germline CDR1 KGHDR, CDR2 SFDVKD.

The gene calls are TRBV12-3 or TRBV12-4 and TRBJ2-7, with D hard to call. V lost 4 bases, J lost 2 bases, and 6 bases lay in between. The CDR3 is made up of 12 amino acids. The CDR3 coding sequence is TGTGCCAGCAGTTCTACTGCCTACGAGCAGTACTTC. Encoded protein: CASSSTAYEQYF.

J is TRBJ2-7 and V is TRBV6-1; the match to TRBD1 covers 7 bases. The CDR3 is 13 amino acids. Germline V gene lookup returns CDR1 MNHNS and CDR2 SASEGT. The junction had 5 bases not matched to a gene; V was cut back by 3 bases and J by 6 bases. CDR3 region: CASSEGQRSEQYF. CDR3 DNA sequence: TGTGCCAGCAGTGAGGGACAGCGGAGCGAGCAGTACTTC.

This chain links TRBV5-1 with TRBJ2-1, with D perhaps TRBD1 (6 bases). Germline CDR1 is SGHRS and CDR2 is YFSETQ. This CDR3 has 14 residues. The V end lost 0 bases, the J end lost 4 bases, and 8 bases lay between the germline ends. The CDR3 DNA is TGCGCCAGCAGCTTGGGTCAGGGGTACAATGAGCAGTTCTTC. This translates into CASSLGQGYNEQFF.

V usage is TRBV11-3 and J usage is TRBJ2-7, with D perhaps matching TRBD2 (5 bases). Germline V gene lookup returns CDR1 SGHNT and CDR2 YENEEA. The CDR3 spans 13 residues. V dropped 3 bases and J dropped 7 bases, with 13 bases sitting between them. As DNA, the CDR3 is TGTGCCAGCAGCTTGAGCGGAGGAGCGGAGCAGTACTTC. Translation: CASSLSGGAEQYF.

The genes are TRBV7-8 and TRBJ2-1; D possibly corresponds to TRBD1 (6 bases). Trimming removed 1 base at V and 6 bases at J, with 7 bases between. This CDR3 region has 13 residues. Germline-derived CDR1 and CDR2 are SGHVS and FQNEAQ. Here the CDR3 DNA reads TGTGCCAGCAGCTTAGACAGGGCCAATGAGCAGTTCTTC. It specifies CASSLDRANEQFF.

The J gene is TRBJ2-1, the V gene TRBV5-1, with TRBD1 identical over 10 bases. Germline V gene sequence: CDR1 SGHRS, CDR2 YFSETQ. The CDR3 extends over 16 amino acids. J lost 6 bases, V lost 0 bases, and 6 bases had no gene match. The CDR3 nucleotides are TGCGCCAGCAGCTTGGCTGGGACAGGGGATATCAATGAGCAGTTCTTC. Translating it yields CASSLAGTGDINEQFF. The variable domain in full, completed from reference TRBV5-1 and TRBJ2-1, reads KAGVTQTPRYLIKTRGQQVTLSCSPISGHRSVSWYQQTPGQGLQFLFEYFSETQRNKGNFPGRFSGRQFSNSRSEMNVSTLELGDSALYLCASSLAGTGDINEQFFGPGTRLTVL.

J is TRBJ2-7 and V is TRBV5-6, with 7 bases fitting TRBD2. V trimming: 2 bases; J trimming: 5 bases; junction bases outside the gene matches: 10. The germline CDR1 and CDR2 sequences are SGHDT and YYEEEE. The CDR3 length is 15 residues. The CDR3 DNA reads TGTGCCAGCAGCTTCTTCCTAGCGGCCGTGGACGAGCAGTACTTC. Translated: CASSFFLAAVDEQYF.

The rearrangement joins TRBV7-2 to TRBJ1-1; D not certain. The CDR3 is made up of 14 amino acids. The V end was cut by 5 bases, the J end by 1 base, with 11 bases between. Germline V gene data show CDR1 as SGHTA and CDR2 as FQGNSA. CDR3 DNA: TGTGCCAGCAGCCCAGACACCCGGAACACTGAAGCTTTCTTT. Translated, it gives CASSPDTRNTEAFF. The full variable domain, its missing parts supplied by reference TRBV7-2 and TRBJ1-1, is GAGVSQSPSNKVTEKGKDVELRCDPISGHTALYWYRQSLGQGLEFLIYFQGNSAPDKSGLPSDRFSAERTGGSVSTLTIQRTQQEDSAVYLCASSPDTRNTEAFFGQGTRLTVV.

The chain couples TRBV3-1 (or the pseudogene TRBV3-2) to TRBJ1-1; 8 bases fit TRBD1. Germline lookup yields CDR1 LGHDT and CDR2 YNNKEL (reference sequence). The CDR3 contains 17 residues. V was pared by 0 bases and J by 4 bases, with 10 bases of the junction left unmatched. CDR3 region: CASSQDLFVDRATEAFF. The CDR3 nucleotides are TGTGCCAGCAGCCAAGATCTATTCGTGGACAGGGCCACTGAAGCTTTCTTT.

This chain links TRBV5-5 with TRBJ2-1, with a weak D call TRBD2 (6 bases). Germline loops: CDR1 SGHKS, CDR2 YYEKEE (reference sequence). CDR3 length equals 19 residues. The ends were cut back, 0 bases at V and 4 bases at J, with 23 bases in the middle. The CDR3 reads CASSLGQGGGSGLYNEQFF. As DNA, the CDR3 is TGTGCCAGCAGCTTGGGTCAGGGAGGTGGTTCGGGCCTTTACAATGAGCAGTTCTTC.

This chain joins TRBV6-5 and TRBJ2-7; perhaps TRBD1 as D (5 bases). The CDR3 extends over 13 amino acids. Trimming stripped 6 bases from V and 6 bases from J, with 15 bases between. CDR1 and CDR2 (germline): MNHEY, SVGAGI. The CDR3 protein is CASRMDIPSEQYF. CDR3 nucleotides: TGTGCCAGCAGAATGGACATACCCTCCGAGCAGTACTTC.

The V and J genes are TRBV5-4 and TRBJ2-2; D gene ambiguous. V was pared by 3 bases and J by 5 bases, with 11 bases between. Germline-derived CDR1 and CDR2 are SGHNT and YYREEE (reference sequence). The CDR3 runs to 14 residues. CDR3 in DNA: TGTGCCAGCAGCTCCCGGGTAGAGACCGGGGAGCTGTTTTTT. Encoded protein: CASSSRVETGELFF.

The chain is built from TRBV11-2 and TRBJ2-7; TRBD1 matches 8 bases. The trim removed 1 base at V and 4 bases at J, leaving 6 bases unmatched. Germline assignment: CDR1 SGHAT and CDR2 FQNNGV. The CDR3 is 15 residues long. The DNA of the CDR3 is TGTGCCAGCAGCTTAGTAGGTACAGGGGGTTACGAGCAGTACTTC. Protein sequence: CASSLVGTGGYEQYF.

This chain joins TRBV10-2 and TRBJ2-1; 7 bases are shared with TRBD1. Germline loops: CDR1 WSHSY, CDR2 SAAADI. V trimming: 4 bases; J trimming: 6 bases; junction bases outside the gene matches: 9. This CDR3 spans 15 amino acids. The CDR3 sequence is CASSGGSTGANEQFF. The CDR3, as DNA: TGCGCCAGCAGTGGGGGATCTACAGGGGCCAATGAGCAGTTCTTC.

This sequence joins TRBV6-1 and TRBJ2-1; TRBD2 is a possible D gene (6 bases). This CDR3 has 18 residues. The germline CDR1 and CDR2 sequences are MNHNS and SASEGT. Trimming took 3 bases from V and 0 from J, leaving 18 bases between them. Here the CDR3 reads CASSDRGDSLSSYNEQFF. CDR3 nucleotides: TGTGCCAGCAGTGACCGTGGGGACTCCCTGAGCTCCTACAATGAGCAGTTCTTC.

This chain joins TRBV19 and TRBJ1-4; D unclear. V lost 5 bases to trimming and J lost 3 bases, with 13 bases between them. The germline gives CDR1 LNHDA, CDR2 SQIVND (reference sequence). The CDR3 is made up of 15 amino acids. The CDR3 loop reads CASSPKEVPNEKLFF. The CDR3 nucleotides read TGTGCCAGTAGTCCAAAGGAGGTGCCTAATGAAAAACTGTTTTTT. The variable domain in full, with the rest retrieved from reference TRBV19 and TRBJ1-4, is DGGITQSPKYLFRKEGQNVTLSCEQNLNHDAMYWYRQDPGQGLRLIYYSQIVNDFQKGDIAEGYSVSREKKESFPLTVTSAQKNPTAFYLCASSPKEVPNEKLFFGSGTQLSVL.

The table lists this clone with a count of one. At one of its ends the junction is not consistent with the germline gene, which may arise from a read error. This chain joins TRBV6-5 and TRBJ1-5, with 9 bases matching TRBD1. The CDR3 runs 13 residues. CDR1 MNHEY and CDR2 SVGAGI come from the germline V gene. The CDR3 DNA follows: TGTGCCAGCAGCAAGGCCGGAGGGGACAGGGTTACATTT. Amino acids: CASSKAGGDRVTF.

Here the CDR3 DNA reads TGTGCCAGCTCACCGGGGACAGGGGATCAAGAGACCCAGTACTTC. Amino acids: CASSPGTGDQETQYF. This rearrangement joins TRBV18 to TRBJ2-5, with 10 bases aligning to TRBD1. V gave up 3 bases and J gave up 2 bases; unmatched junction bases: 3. The germline V gene encodes CDR1 KGHSH and CDR2 LQKENI. The CDR3 runs to 15 residues. The whole variable domain, remainder taken from reference TRBV18 and TRBJ2-5, is NAGVMQNPRHLVRRRGQEARLRCSPMKGHSHVYWYRQLPEEGLKFMVYLQKENIIDESGMPKERFSAEFPKEGPSILRIQQVVRGDSAAYFCASSPGTGDQETQYFGPGTRLLVL.

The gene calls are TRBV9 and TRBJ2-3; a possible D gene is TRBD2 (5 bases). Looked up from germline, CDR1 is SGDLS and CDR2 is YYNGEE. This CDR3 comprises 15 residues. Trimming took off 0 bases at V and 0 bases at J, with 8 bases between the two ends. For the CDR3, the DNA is TGTGCCAGCAGCGTAGCTAGCACAAGCACAGATACGCAGTATTTT. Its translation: CASSVASTSTDTQYF.

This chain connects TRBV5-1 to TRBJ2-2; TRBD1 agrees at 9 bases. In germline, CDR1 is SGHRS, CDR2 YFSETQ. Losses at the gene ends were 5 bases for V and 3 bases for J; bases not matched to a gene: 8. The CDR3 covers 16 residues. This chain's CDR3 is CASSRVQGADTGELFF. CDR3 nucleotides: TGCGCCAGCAGTCGGGTACAGGGGGCGGACACCGGGGAGCTGTTTTTT.

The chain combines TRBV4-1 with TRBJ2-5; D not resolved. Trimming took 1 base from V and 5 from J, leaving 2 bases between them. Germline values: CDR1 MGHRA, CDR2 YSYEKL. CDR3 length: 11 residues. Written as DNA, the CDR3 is TGCGCCAGCAGCCAAGCTGAGACCCAGTACTTC. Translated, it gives CASSQAETQYF.

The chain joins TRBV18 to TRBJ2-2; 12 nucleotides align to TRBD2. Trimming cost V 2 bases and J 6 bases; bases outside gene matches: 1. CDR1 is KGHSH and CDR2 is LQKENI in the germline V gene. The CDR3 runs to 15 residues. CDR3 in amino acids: CASSPRLAGAGELFF. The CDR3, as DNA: TGTGCCAGCTCACCAAGACTAGCGGGAGCCGGGGAGCTGTTTTTT. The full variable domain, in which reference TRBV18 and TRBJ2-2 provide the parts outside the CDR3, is NAGVMQNPRHLVRRRGQEARLRCSPMKGHSHVYWYRQLPEEGLKFMVYLQKENIIDESGMPKERFSAEFPKEGPSILRIQQVVRGDSAAYFCASSPRLAGAGELFFGEGSRLTVL.